The entry below describes one TCR beta chain. The antigen remains undetermined. This sample is part of a study of T cells expressing NK-cell markers. Whole-study context: Seven donors tested HCMV-seropositive and one tested seronegative among the eight sequenced.

CDR1 and CDR2 (germline): KGHSH, LQKENI. The CDR3 extends over 14 amino acids. UMIs accompanied the 5'RACE template switching by which TCR beta cDNA was made. Reanalyzing the 5' RACE reads, TCRdb keeps one entry per CDR3 protein, without DNA. The sample table sets out 16,000 or so distinct CDR3 sequences. Study-level findings and limits: In a handful of donors, dominant clonotypes made up roughly 25-60.1% of CD3+CD56-NKG2C+ cells.

The TCR comes from a man aged 18 to 69 in good health. The V gene is TRBV18, the J gene TRBJ1-2; without DNA, the TCRdb call of TRBD1 cannot be checked. The sequencing input was blood T cells: a sorted CD56 or NKG2C T cell subset, CD4+ or CD8+ T cells, or bulk PBMC T cells (not recorded which). This CDR3 is CASSQGGLNYGYTF.